Reported below is one T cell receptor beta chain. This specimen belongs to a study of blood T cell repertoires in COVID-19. The wider study: There were acute and convalescent COVID-19 samples, and they came from the United States, Italy and Spain.

Authors' analysis steps: Amplification with reference gene primers provided the estimates of nucleated cell counts. TCRdb's table, derived via immunoSEQ multiplex PCR, lists solely in-frame clones and lacks some. The DNA was the basis for D and trimming; V, J and clone size are from that table. The data contain roughly 140,000 clones, about nine tenths of them singletons. Sample: peripheral blood. The source is a human donor in a cohort sampled during active COVID-19.

The CDR3 DNA is TGTGCCAGCAGCTTAAACCGGGACGAGCAGTACTTC. Encoded protein: CASSLNRDEQYF. The chain employs TRBV7-3 and TRBJ2-7; D ambiguous. This CDR3 region has 12 residues. Germline assignment: CDR1 SGHTA and CDR2 FQGTGA. The ends were cut back, 1 base at V and 5 bases at J, with 6 bases in the middle.